These 30 T cell receptor beta chains share one sample of origin, sequenced in a study of Ad26.COV2.S vaccination and SARS-CoV-2 variants. The treatment is: approximately 18 received Ad26.COV2.S at low or high dose, single or two shots; about 5 received placebo; per-sample allocation not given. Specimens were obtained on day 63 following the first vaccine or placebo injection. Generated by immunoSEQ multiplex PCR, the TCRdb table keeps only in-frame clones and is missing some. The sample holds 300,000 to 400,000 clones, roughly 91% seen once. The sample here was peripheral blood, taken in a trial of Ad26.COV2.S vaccine versus placebo. These receptors all stem from a person between 18 and 60 years old who received the Ad26.COV2.S COVID-19 vaccine or a placebo.

The genes are TRBV4-1 and TRBJ1-1, with D unresolved. This CDR3 has 11 residues. From germline, CDR1 is MGHRA and CDR2 YSYEKL. With 8 bases removed from V and 1 base from J, the gap between germline ends came to 5 bases. CDR3 loop: CASLGNTEAFF. Here the CDR3 DNA reads TGCGCCAGCCTTGGGAACACTGAAGCTTTCTTT.

The chain joins TRBV24-1 to TRBJ2-3; 7 positions agree with TRBD2. The CDR3 loop spans 16 amino acids. V was clipped by 3 bases and J by 0 bases; unmatched bases: 5. Looked up from germline, CDR1 is KGHDR and CDR2 is SFDVKD. CDR3 region: CATSDGRGFSTDTQYF. The CDR3 DNA sequence: TGTGCCACCAGTGATGGGCGGGGGTTTAGCACAGATACGCAGTATTTT.

For this clone: Other DNA sequences of this sample code for an identical CDR3. This chain joins TRBV27 and TRBJ2-7; D is unresolved. Per the germline V gene, CDR1 is MNHEY and CDR2 is SMNVEV (reference sequence). This CDR3 comprises 13 residues. V shed 3 bases and J shed 0 bases, with 6 bases lying between them. In nucleotides, the CDR3 is TGTGCCAGCAGTTTGGGTAACTCCTACGAGCAGTACTTC. It is translated as CASSLGNSYEQYF.

The J gene is TRBJ2-7, the V gene TRBV18; D may match TRBD1 or TRBD2 (5 bases each). Germline CDR1 is KGHSH and CDR2 is LQKENI. This CDR3 spans 16 amino acids. Trimming took 4 bases from V and 0 from J, leaving 16 bases between them. The CDR3 bases are TGTGCCAGCTCACAGACGGGACCCCGAAGCTCCTACGAGCAGTACTTC. Its translation: CASSQTGPRSSYEQYF.

As DNA, the CDR3 is TGCGCCAGCAGCTTCGGGGAGGGCCGGGGAGCTTTCTTT. Protein sequence: CASSFGEGRGAFF. The chain joins TRBV5-1 to TRBJ1-1, with no clear D. CDR3 length: 13 amino acids. Per germline, CDR1 SGHRS and CDR2 YFSETQ. V gave up 2 bases and J gave up 10 bases, with 15 bases separating them.

The genes are TRBV19 and TRBJ1-2, with D perhaps TRBD1 (6 bases). The CDR3 is made up of 14 amino acids. With 4 bases removed from V and 7 bases from J, the gap between germline ends came to 16 bases. Germline loops: CDR1 LNHDA, CDR2 SQIVND (reference sequence). In DNA, the CDR3 is TGTGCCAGTAGTACCATCGGGGGGGCCGGTGGCTACACCTTC. This sequence encodes CASSTIGGAGGYTF.

The chain recombines TRBV7-9 with TRBJ1-4; D not certain. CDR3 size: 13 residues. From germline, CDR1 is SEHNR and CDR2 FQNEAQ (reference sequence). The V gene lost 5 bases and the J gene lost 10 bases, with 14 bases spanning the gap. CDR3 protein: CASSTDESGKLFF. CDR3 DNA sequence: TGTGCCAGCAGCACCGATGAATCGGGAAAACTGTTTTTT.

The chain couples TRBV5-4 to TRBJ2-7, with TRBD1 matching 10 bases. J lost 4 bases, V lost 0 bases, and 1 base had no gene match. CDR3 size: 14 residues. From germline, CDR1 is SGHNT and CDR2 YYREEE (reference sequence). CDR3 in amino acids: CASSLGQGAYEQYF. CDR3 DNA: TGTGCCAGCAGCTTGGGACAGGGGGCGTACGAGCAGTACTTC.

The chain combines TRBV10-3 with TRBJ2-1, with TRBD1 identical over 8 bases. Trimming at V came to 6 bases and at J to 9 bases, leaving 10 bases not matched to a gene. The length of the CDR3 is 14 residues. CDR1 ENHRY and CDR2 SYGVKD come from the germline V gene. CDR3 nucleotide sequence: TGTGCCATCAGACTCGGGACAGGCGCGGGTGAGCAGTTCTTC. It yields the protein CAIRLGTGAGEQFF.

Only a few counts were recorded for this clone. The chain is built from TRBV5-1 and TRBJ1-1; D gene unclear. The germline V gene encodes CDR1 SGHRS and CDR2 YFSETQ. The CDR3 covers 14 residues. V lost 0 bases, J lost 4 bases, and 10 bases lay in between. The CDR3 bases are TGCGCCAGCAGCTTGGGGGCGGGGAGCACTGAAGCTTTCTTT. Translated: CASSLGAGSTEAFF.

This chain uses TRBV7-8 with TRBJ2-7; D is possibly TRBD1 or TRBD2 (5 bases each). The germline V and J ends were trimmed by 6 bases and 3 bases, with 15 bases remaining between them. Germline loops: CDR1 SGHVS, CDR2 FQNEAQ. This CDR3 spans 14 amino acids. DNA of the CDR3: TGTGCCAGCAGACCTGTTGGGGGTATCTACGAGCAGTACTTC. Residues: CASRPVGGIYEQYF.

The chain carries TRBV28 and TRBJ2-7; possibly TRBD1 for D (5 bases). This CDR3 has 12 amino acids. The germline V gene has CDR1 MDHEN and CDR2 SYDVKM. V was cut by 7 bases and J by 9 bases, with 16 bases left in between. The CDR3 DNA sequence: TGTGCCAGCACCAAAGAAAGGGGAATGCAGTACTTC. Amino acids: CASTKERGMQYF.

V gene TRBV6-2 or TRBV6-3 combines with J gene TRBJ2-1; TRBD2 aligns across 9 bases. The trim removed 5 bases at V and 8 bases at J, leaving 7 bases unmatched. The CDR3 extends over 14 amino acids. Germline assignment: CDR1 MNHEY and CDR2 SVGEGT. This CDR3 reads CASSHGTSNHEQFF. The CDR3 DNA reads as TGTGCCAGCAGTCACGGGACTAGCAACCATGAGCAGTTCTTC.

The chain has TRBV24-1 and TRBJ1-2, with D tentatively TRBD1 (6 bases). In germline, CDR1 is KGHDR, CDR2 SFDVKD. V shed 4 bases and J shed 7 bases, with 12 bases lying between them. The CDR3 has 13 residues. The CDR3 region is CATSESTGFGYTF. CDR3 bases: TGTGCCACCAGTGAAAGTACAGGGTTTGGCTACACCTTC.

The chain recombines TRBV19 with TRBJ2-2; the D call may be TRBD1 or TRBD2 (5 bases each). The ends were cut back, 8 bases at V and 1 base at J, with 17 bases in the middle. The CDR3 runs to 16 residues. Germline CDR1 LNHDA, CDR2 SQIVND (reference sequence). The CDR3 nucleotides read TGTGCCAGTTTTATCGGGACGGAATTGAACACCGGGGAGCTGTTTTTT. Its protein product is CASFIGTELNTGELFF.

The chain has TRBV30 and TRBJ2-3; D remains ambiguous. Looked up from germline, CDR1 is GTSNPN and CDR2 is SVGIG (reference sequence). This CDR3 region has 10 residues. With 4 bases removed from V and 4 bases from J, the gap between germline ends came to 3 bases. CDR3 sequence: CAWMADTQYF. The CDR3 nucleotides are TGTGCCTGGATGGCAGATACGCAGTATTTT.

In its sample, this clone was seen a few times. The chain's CDR3 is CASSLKAVLGSPLHF. The DNA for the CDR3 is TGTGCCAGCAGCTTGAAGGCAGTCCTGGGTTCACCCCTCCACTTT. The rearrangement links TRBV5-4 to TRBJ1-6; D call uncertain. Germline-derived CDR1 and CDR2 are SGHNT and YYREEE (reference sequence). The CDR3 totals 15 residues. With 1 base removed from V and 9 bases from J, the gap between germline ends came to 14 bases.

This rearrangement joins TRBV3-1 (or the pseudogene TRBV3-2) to TRBJ2-7; the match to TRBD1 covers 9 bases. The CDR3 sequence is 14 residues long. The ends lost 4 bases at V and 3 bases at J; junction bases unmatched: 4. From germline, CDR1 is LGHDT and CDR2 YNNKEL (reference sequence). The CDR3 reads CASSPGTGFYEQYF. The CDR3 DNA sequence: TGTGCCAGCAGCCCCGGGACAGGGTTCTACGAGCAGTACTTC.

J is TRBJ1-3 and V is TRBV10-2; D is uncertain. The CDR3 runs to 15 residues. The ends were cut back, 0 bases at V and 7 bases at J, with 13 bases in the middle. CDR1 is WSHSY, CDR2 SAAADI, per germline. CDR3 loop: CASSESATPGNTIYF. The DNA for the CDR3 is TGCGCCAGCAGTGAGTCAGCGACCCCCGGGAACACCATATATTTT.

V is TRBV13 and J is TRBJ1-4; D is possibly TRBD1 (6 bases). V lost 0 bases to trimming and J lost 6 bases, with 11 bases between them. The germline gives CDR1 PRHDT, CDR2 FYEKMQ (reference sequence). The CDR3 length is 15 residues. The CDR3 DNA is TGTGCCAGCAGCTTAGGCTCGGCAGGGGATGAAAAACTGTTTTTT. Translation gives CASSLGSAGDEKLFF.

This chain links TRBV6-1 with TRBJ1-6; D gene ambiguous. V was pared by 4 bases and J by 9 bases, with 10 bases between. The CDR3 has 13 amino acids. Looked up from germline, CDR1 is MNHNS and CDR2 is SASEGT. The CDR3 region is CASSVAPGSPLHF. In DNA form, the CDR3 reads TGTGCCAGCAGTGTAGCCCCGGGTTCACCCCTCCACTTT.

Concerning this clone itself: The same CDR3 also results from other DNA sequences found in this sample. V is TRBV4-1 and J is TRBJ2-5; D remains unclear. Germline V gene sequence: CDR1 MGHRA, CDR2 YSYEKL. The ends were cut back, 0 bases at V and 5 bases at J, with 4 bases in the middle. This CDR3 spans 12 amino acids. The CDR3 DNA reads TGCGCCAGCAGCCAAGAGAGGGAGACCCAGTACTTC. This translates into CASSQERETQYF.

This chain links TRBV5-1 with TRBJ2-7; no reliable D call. V was pared by 0 bases and J by 7 bases, with 17 bases between. The germline V gene has CDR1 SGHRS and CDR2 YFSETQ. The CDR3 loop spans 15 amino acids. The CDR3 DNA is TGCGCCAGCAGCTTGGCGGAGACATGGGATTGGGAGCAGTACTTC. This translates into CASSLAETWDWEQYF.

The chain combines TRBV4-3 with TRBJ2-3; 8 bases align to TRBD2. The CDR3 has 16 amino acids. Germline loops: CDR1 LGHNA, CDR2 YSLEER. V dropped 1 base and J dropped 5; count of bases not matched to a gene: 8. In DNA form, the CDR3 reads TGCGCCAGCAGCCAAGGCCTTGCGGGGGGCCAAGATACGCAGTATTTT. The encoded protein is CASSQGLAGGQDTQYF.

The V and J genes are TRBV29-1 and TRBJ2-7; D call uncertain. Germline V lookup: CDR1 SQVTM, CDR2 ANQGSEA. The V gene lost 2 bases and the J gene lost 0 bases, with 8 bases spanning the gap. The CDR3 is 13 amino acids. CDR3 coding DNA: TGCAGCGTTGAACAACTCACCTCCTACGAGCAGTACTTC. This gives the protein CSVEQLTSYEQYF.

The V call is TRBV7-9, the J call TRBJ2-2, with D perhaps matching TRBD2 (5 bases). The CDR3 totals 15 residues. Trimming left V 2 bases short and J 3 bases short, with 10 bases between. Germline V CDR1 and CDR2: SEHNR, FQNEAQ (reference sequence). Here the CDR3 DNA reads TGTGCCAGCAGCTTAAGGCGGGTTGACACCGGGGAGCTGTTTTTT. It specifies CASSLRRVDTGELFF.

The chain links TRBV2 to TRBJ1-6, with D possibly matching TRBD1 (5 bases). This CDR3 contains 16 residues. Germline CDR1 SNHLY, CDR2 FYNNEI. V lost 6 bases to trimming and J lost 7 bases, with 19 bases between them. In DNA, the CDR3 is TGTGCCAGCAGCCAAGGTGTTGGGGCCTTCAATTCACCCCTCCACTTT. This codes for CASSQGVGAFNSPLHF.

The chain has TRBV14 and TRBJ1-6; the D gene is possibly TRBD1 (6 bases). The V and J ends lost 0 bases and 4 bases respectively, with 16 bases between them. This CDR3 is built from 18 residues. Germline CDR1 and CDR2: SGHDN and FVKESK. CDR3 sequence reads: CASSQDLQGGMYNSPLHF. CDR3 DNA sequence: TGTGCCAGCAGCCAAGATTTACAGGGCGGCATGTATAATTCACCCCTCCACTTT.

The V and J genes are TRBV7-9 and TRBJ1-1, with a possible D match to TRBD1 (6 bases). The CDR3 contains 14 residues. V was clipped by 4 bases and J by 11 bases, with 20 bases between them. Germline CDR1 is SEHNR and CDR2 is FQNEAQ (reference sequence). CDR3 region: CASSSIQGSVVAFF. As DNA, the CDR3 is TGTGCCAGCAGCTCCATACAGGGCAGCGTTGTCGCTTTCTTT.

J is TRBJ2-2 and V is TRBV5-1; 7 positions agree with TRBD1. Germline V lookup: CDR1 SGHRS, CDR2 YFSETQ. The CDR3 spans 14 residues. J gave up 3 bases and V 7 bases, and 6 bases lay outside the gene matches. The CDR3 DNA sequence: TGCGCCAGCCGGGACAGAGAGGACACCGGGGAGCTGTTTTTT. Translation gives CASRDREDTGELFF.